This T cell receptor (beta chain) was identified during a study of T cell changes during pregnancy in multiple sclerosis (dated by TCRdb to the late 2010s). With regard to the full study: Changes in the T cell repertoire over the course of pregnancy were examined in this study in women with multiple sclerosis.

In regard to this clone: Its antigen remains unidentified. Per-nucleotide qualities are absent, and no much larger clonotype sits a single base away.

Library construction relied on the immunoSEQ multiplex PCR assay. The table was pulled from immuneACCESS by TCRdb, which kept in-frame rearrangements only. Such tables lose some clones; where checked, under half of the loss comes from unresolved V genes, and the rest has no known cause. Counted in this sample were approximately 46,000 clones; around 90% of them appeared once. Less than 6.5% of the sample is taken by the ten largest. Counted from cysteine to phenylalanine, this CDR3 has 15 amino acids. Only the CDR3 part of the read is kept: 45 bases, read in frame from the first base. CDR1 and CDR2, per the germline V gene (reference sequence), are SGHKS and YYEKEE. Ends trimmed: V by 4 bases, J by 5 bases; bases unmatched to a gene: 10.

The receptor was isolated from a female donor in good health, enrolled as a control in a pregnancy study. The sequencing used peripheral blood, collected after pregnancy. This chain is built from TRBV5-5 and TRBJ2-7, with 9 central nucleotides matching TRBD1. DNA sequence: TGTGCCAGCAGCATCACAGGGGGCGCTGAGAACGAGCAGTACTTC. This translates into CASSITGGAENEQYF.